The sequence of this T cell receptor beta chain was determined in a study of blood T cell repertoires in COVID-19. Study information: Acute and convalescent COVID-19 samples came from the United States, Italy and Spain. Sources were T cells, B-cell-depleted T cells, or PBMCs; the material itself was cDNA or gDNA.

Germline assignment: CDR1 SGHVS and CDR2 FNYEAQ. The length of the CDR3 is 14 residues. The V gene lost 0 bases and the J gene lost 1 base, with 3 bases spanning the gap. How the authors handled the data: Amplification from reference gene primers served as the basis for estimated nucleated cell counts. Assay: immunoSEQ multiplex PCR; the TCRdb copy retains only in-frame clones and omits some. The D gene and trimming were derived from the DNA, and the V and J assignments and clone size from that table. The repertoire holds roughly 150,000 clones, with around four fifths as singletons. This receptor was taken from a woman older than 75 with acute or convalescent COVID-19. Sequencing input: peripheral blood. J is TRBJ2-2 and V is TRBV7-6, with no clear D. The DNA for the CDR3 is TGTGCCAGCAGCTTAGCACTGAACACCGGGGAGCTGTTTTTT. It specifies CASSLALNTGELFF.